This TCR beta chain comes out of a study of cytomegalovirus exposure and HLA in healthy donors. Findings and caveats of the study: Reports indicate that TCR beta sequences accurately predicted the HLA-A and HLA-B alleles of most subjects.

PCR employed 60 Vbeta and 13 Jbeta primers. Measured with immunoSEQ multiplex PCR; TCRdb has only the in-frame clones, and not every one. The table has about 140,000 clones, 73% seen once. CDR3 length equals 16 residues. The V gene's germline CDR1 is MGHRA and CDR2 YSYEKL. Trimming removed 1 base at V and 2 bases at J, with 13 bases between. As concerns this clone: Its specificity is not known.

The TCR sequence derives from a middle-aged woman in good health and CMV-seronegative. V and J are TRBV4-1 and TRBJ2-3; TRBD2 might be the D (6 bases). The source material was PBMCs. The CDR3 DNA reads TGCGCCAGCAGCCAAGCGGGACTTCTTCTCACAGATACGCAGTATTTT. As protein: CASSQAGLLLTDTQYF.